The TCR beta chain described here comes from a study of blood T cell repertoires in COVID-19. Study summary: Sites in the United States, Italy and Spain provided acute and convalescent COVID-19 samples. Sources were T cells, B-cell-depleted T cells, or PBMCs; the material itself was cDNA or gDNA.

Only one count was recorded for this clone. Additional DNA sequences in this sample encode the identical CDR3. Original data processing: From reference gene primer amplification, estimates of nucleated cell counts were derived. Produced via immunoSEQ multiplex PCR; TCRdb's table is partial and in-frame only. That table is the source of V, J and clone size, and D and trimming were worked out from the DNA. The data show about 24,000 clones, more than 75% seen once. V lost 5 bases and J 7 bases, leaving 9 bases between the germline ends. Germline-derived CDR1 and CDR2 are MDHEN and SYDVKM. CDR3 length equals 11 residues.

The V and J genes are TRBV28 and TRBJ2-7; tentatively, D is TRBD2 (5 bases). The TCR sequence derives from a man aged 45-65 years with active COVID-19. The material sequenced was peripheral blood. In nucleotides, the CDR3 is TGTGCCAGCAGTAACAGAGGGGAGCAGTACTTC. Its translation is CASSNRGEQYF.